This TCR beta chain was identified during a study of PD-1 blockade in classical Hodgkin lymphoma. General study findings and limits: Prior to therapy, complete responders displayed diversity much like that of newly diagnosed patients. Lower baseline TCR diversity was reported for newly diagnosed patients than for healthy donors.

Sequencing used immunoSEQ multiplex PCR; TCRdb keeps in-frame clones, though not all of them. The repertoire consists of roughly 100,000 clones, with around nine tenths occurring once and the leading ten covering around 17%. Indicated time point: cycle 4 day 1 (C4D1), after six to seven weeks of nivolumab. All trial patients relapsed after autologous stem cell transplantation. Responses achieved at best were complete response, partial response or progressive disease. Only one count was recorded for this clone. Antigen specificity is unknown. The V end was cut by 1 base, the J end by 5 bases, with 9 bases between. CDR1 is SGHDT and CDR2 is YYEEEE in the germline V gene. The CDR3 has 13 residues.

The sequence came from a human donor with classical Hodgkin lymphoma. Specimen: peripheral blood mononuclear cells (PBMCs), collected before the fourth cycle of nivolumab. This chain links TRBV5-6 with TRBJ1-1, with no clear D. The CDR3 DNA reads TGTGCCAGCAGCTTGAGTTGGAGGACTGAAGCTTTCTTT. Protein product: CASSLSWRTEAFF.